The T cell receptor (beta chain) described here comes from a study of post-analysis software for immune sequencing data. Across the study: Patients had relapsing-remitting, secondary progressive or progressive-relapsing multiple sclerosis; some lacked subtype. Study outcomes and limitations: In patients, about five TRBV segments were more frequent than in controls, with TRBV5-6, TRBV5-1 and TRBV20-1 among them. Compared with controls, patients showed significantly lower normalized Chao1 diversity. Strong co-clustering by F measure was evident for samples that had been prepared in the same batch.

Unique molecular identifiers had been added to the TCR beta cDNA libraries. Roughly 500,000 cDNA molecules were obtained from approximately 1 to 10 million T cells. TCRdb used MiXCR to reprocess the PCR reads, holding one entry per CDR3 protein. The table includes around 710,000 distinct CDR3 sequences, about 45% detected once. The CDR3 is made up of 16 amino acids. Germline V gene sequence: CDR1 MDHEN, CDR2 SYDVKM. Between the trimmed V and J ends, which lost 5 bases and 1 base, there was a span of 16 bases. As concerns this clonotype: Its antigen is not identified.

The sequence derives from a girl between 5 and 17 years old with multiple sclerosis. The sequenced material came from blood. The chain recombines TRBV28 with TRBJ2-3; the D is unclear. The CDR3 DNA follows: TGTGCCAGCAGTCTCCGCGGAGCCGATCGCACAGATACGCAGTATTTT. It translates to CASSLRGADRTDTQYF.